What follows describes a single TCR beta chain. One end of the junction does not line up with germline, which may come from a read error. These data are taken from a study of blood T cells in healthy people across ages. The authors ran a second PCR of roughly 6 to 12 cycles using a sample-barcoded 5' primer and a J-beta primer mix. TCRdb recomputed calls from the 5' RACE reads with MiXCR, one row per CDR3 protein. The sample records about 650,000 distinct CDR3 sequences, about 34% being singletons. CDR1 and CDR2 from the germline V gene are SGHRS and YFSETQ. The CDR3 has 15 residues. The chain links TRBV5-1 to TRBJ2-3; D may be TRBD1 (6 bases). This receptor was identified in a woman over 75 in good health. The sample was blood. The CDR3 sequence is CASNHEQGFTDTQYF. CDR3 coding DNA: TGTGCCAGCAACCATGAACAGGGTTTCACAGATACGCAGTATTTT.